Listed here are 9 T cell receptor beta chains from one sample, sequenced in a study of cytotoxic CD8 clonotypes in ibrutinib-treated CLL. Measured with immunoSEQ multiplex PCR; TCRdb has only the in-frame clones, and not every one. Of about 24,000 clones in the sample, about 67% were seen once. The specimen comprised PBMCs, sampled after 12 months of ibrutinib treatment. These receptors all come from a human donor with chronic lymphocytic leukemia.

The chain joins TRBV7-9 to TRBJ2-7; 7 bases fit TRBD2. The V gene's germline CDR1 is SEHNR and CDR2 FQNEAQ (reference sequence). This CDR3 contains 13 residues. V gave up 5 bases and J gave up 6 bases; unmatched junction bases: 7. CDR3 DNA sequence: TGTGCCAGCAGCACAAGGGAGGGAGGCGAGCAGTACTTC. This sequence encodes CASSTREGGEQYF.

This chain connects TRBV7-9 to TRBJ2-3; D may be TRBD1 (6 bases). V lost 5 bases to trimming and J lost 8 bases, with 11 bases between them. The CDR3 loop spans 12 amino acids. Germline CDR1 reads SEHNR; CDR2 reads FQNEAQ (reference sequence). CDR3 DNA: TGTGCCAGCAGCGATACAGGGTTTACGCAGTATTTT. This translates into CASSDTGFTQYF.

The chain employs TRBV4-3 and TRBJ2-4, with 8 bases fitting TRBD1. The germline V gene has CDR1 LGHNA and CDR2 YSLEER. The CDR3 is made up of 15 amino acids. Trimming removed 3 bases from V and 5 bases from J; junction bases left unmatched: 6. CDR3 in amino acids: CASSQMTGEENIQYF. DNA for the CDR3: TGCGCCAGCAGCCAGATGACAGGGGAGGAAAACATTCAGTACTTC.

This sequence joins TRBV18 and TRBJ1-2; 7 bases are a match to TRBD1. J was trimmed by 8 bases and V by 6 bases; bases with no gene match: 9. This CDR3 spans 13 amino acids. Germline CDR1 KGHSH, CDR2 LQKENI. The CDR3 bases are TGTGCCAGCTCCCGGGACAGCGAGCGAGGCTACACCTTC. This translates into CASSRDSERGYTF.

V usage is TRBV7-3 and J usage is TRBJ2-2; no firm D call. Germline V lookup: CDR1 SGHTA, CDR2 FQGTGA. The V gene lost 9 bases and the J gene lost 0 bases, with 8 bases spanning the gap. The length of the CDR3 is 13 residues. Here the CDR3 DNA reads TGTGCCAGTTCTGGGTCGAACACCGGGGAGCTGTTTTTT. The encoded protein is CASSGSNTGELFF.

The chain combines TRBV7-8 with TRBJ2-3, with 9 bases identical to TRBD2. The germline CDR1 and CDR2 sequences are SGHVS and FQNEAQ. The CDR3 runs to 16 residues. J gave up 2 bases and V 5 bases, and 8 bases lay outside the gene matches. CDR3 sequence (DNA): TGTGCCAGCAGCCAGACGACTAGCGGAGTCACAGATACGCAGTATTTT. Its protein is CASSQTTSGVTDTQYF.

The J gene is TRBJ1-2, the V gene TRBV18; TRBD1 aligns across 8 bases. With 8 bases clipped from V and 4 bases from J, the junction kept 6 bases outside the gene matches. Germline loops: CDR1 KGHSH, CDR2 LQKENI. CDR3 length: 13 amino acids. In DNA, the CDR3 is TGTGCCAGCCAATCCGGGACAGGCTATGGCTACACCTTC. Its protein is CASQSGTGYGYTF.

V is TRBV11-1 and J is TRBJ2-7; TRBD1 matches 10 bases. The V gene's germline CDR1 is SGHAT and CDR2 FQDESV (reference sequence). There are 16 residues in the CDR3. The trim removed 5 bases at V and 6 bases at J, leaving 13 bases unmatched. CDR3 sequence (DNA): TGTGCCAGCAGCGGACACCGGGGACAGGGGAGTAGCGAGCAGTACTTC. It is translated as CASSGHRGQGSSEQYF.

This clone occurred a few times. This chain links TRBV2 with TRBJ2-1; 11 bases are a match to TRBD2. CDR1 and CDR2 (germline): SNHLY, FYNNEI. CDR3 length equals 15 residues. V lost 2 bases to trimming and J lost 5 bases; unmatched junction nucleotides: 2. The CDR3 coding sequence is TGTGCCAGCAGTGAACTAGCGGGGGGTAACAATGAGCAGTTCTTC. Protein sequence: CASSELAGGNNEQFF.